Below are 23 T cell receptor beta chains sequenced from a single sample in a study of blood T cell repertoires in COVID-19. Some clones are missing from TCRdb's copy, which holds only in-frame ones; the method was immunoSEQ multiplex PCR. The sample contains about 130,000 clones, almost 70% of which appear only once. Sequenced sample: peripheral blood. Source of these receptors: a woman in her 70s with acute or convalescent COVID-19.

This clone has only a few counts. The DNA for the CDR3 is TGTGCCAGCAGTTTAACAGGGAGGGACTATGGCTACACCTTC. Translation: CASSLTGRDYGYTF. The gene calls are TRBV27 and TRBJ1-2; tentative D call: TRBD1 (6 bases). The CDR3 contains 14 residues. CDR1 is MNHEY and CDR2 is SMNVEV in the germline V gene (reference sequence). Deletions cut 2 bases from V and 3 bases from J, with 10 bases between.

This clone was detected only a few times. This rearrangement joins TRBV30 to TRBJ1-4, with TRBD1 matching over 7 bases. The V segment lost 3 bases and the J segment 3 bases; nucleotides outside the gene matches: 7. This CDR3 is built from 15 residues. Looked up from germline, CDR1 is GTSNPN and CDR2 is SVGIG (reference sequence). The CDR3, as DNA: TGTGCCTGGAGCGTCCCGACAGGGCCTAATGAAAAACTGTTTTTT. Translating it yields CAWSVPTGPNEKLFF.

The V and J genes are TRBV7-2 and TRBJ2-1; 9 nucleotides line up with TRBD2. CDR3 size: 15 residues. The germline CDR1 and CDR2 sequences are SGHTA and FQGNSA. V dropped 2 bases and J dropped 8; count of bases not matched to a gene: 7. This CDR3 is CASSLNAGGPDEQFF. The CDR3 DNA reads as TGTGCCAGCAGCTTAAATGCGGGAGGGCCCGATGAGCAGTTCTTC.

The genes are TRBV11-2 and TRBJ1-2, with 8 bases that match TRBD1. V shed 0 bases and J 4 bases; nucleotides not matched to a gene: 13. The CDR3 consists of 18 residues. In germline, CDR1 is SGHAT, CDR2 FQNNGV. Written as DNA, the CDR3 is TGTGCCAGCAGCTTAGATCCGGCAGGGGGCGCAGAGGTCTATGGCTACACCTTC. This gives the protein CASSLDPAGGAEVYGYTF.

This clone has more than one count but fewer than ten. J is TRBJ1-2 and V is TRBV4-1; D uncertain. Germline-derived CDR1 and CDR2 are MGHRA and YSYEKL. V gave up 5 bases and J gave up 4 bases, with 8 bases separating them. The CDR3 extends over 12 amino acids. DNA for the CDR3: TGCGCCAGCAGCGAGGGCGGCTATGGCTACACCTTC. This encodes CASSEGGYGYTF.

This sequence joins TRBV5-1 and TRBJ2-5; 8 positions agree with TRBD2. Germline-derived CDR1 and CDR2 are SGHRS and YFSETQ. The CDR3 contains 14 residues. V lost 4 bases to trimming and J lost 6 bases; unmatched junction nucleotides: 8. The CDR3 coding sequence is TGCGCCAGCAGCCCGGGACTAGGGGATCAGACCCAGTACTTC. This gives the protein CASSPGLGDQTQYF.

V and J are TRBV27 and TRBJ2-3, with D tentatively TRBD2 (6 bases). Germline V lookup: CDR1 MNHEY, CDR2 SMNVEV (reference sequence). V shed 5 bases and J shed 6 bases, with 21 bases lying between them. The CDR3 length is 16 residues. This CDR3 reads CASSPPRGRAGDTQYF. The CDR3 DNA reads TGTGCCAGCAGTCCCCCCCGGGGCCGGGCGGGGGATACGCAGTATTTT.

The V and J genes are TRBV9 and TRBJ1-2; 7 positions match TRBD1. Trimming cost V 3 bases and J 8 bases; bases outside gene matches: 4. In germline, CDR1 is SGDLS, CDR2 YYNGEE. This CDR3 spans 12 amino acids. The CDR3 sequence: CASSATGSGYTF. The CDR3 DNA sequence: TGTGCCAGCAGCGCGACAGGGTCCGGCTACACCTTC.

This clone was counted ten times or more. The chain employs TRBV6-6 and TRBJ1-2, with 9 nucleotides matching TRBD1. Per germline, CDR1 MNHNY and CDR2 SVGAGI (reference sequence). CDR3 length: 15 amino acids. Trimming cost V 2 bases and J 6 bases; bases outside gene matches: 7. CDR3 coding DNA: TGTGCCAGCAGTTACCTAGAGACAGGGGGTAATGGCTACACCTTC. It yields the protein CASSYLETGGNGYTF.

V and J are TRBV5-8 and TRBJ2-3; 7 bases map to TRBD1. The CDR3 spans 16 residues. Trimming removed 4 bases from V and 0 bases from J; junction bases left unmatched: 8. The V gene's germline CDR1 is SGHTS and CDR2 YDEGEE. CDR3 bases: TGTGCCAGCAGCCAAGGACAGGCGGAAAGCACAGATACGCAGTATTTT. Its protein product is CASSQGQAESTDTQYF. The variable domain in full, completed from reference TRBV5-8 and TRBJ2-3, reads EAGVTQSPTHLIKTRGQQATLRCSPISGHTSVYWYQQALGLGLQFLLWYDEGEERNRGNFPPRFSGRQFPNYSSELNVNALELEDSALYLCASSQGQAESTDTQYFGPGTRLTVL.

The chain employs TRBV30 and TRBJ1-5; 7 bases align to TRBD1. Trimming at V came to 4 bases and at J to 2 bases, leaving 2 bases not matched to a gene. Germline CDR1 and CDR2: GTSNPN and SVGIG (reference sequence). The CDR3 is made up of 13 amino acids. DNA for the CDR3: TGTGCCTGGACCGGACAGGGCAATCAGCCCCAGCATTTT. Translating gives CAWTGQGNQPQHF. The full variable domain, completed using reference TRBV30 and TRBJ1-5, is SQTIHQWPATLVQPVGSPLSLECTVEGTSNPNLYWYRQAAGRGLQLLFYSVGIGQISSEVPQNLSASRPQDRQFILSSKKLLLSDSGFYLCAWTGQGNQPQHFGDGTRLSIL.

Worth noting for this clone: Other nucleotide sequences from this sample produce the same CDR3. The chain has TRBV18 and TRBJ2-3; 7 bases match TRBD1. The CDR3 runs 15 residues. Germline loops: CDR1 KGHSH, CDR2 LQKENI. Trimming took 0 bases from V and 4 from J; bases not matched to a gene: 4. CDR3 nucleotide sequence: TGTGCCAGCTCACCACCTATCACAGGGGCAGATACGCAGTATTTT. Amino acids: CASSPPITGADTQYF.

This clone was seen just once. The CDR3 DNA reads as TGTGCCAGCAGCTTACTAGCGGGAGGGCCAACAGATACGCAGTATTTT. Translated, it gives CASSLLAGGPTDTQYF. V is TRBV7-8 and J is TRBJ2-3; 12 nucleotides align to TRBD2. Looked up from germline, CDR1 is SGHVS and CDR2 is FQNEAQ. The CDR3 has 16 amino acids. With V trimmed by 2 bases and J by 3 bases, 3 bases remained unmatched.

The chain couples TRBV6-2 or TRBV6-3 to TRBJ1-1; perhaps TRBD1 as D (5 bases). Germline CDR1 is MNHEY and CDR2 is SVGEGT. V was trimmed by 2 bases and J by 7 bases, leaving 11 bases between them. The CDR3 totals 13 residues. This CDR3 reads CASSYTATGEAFF. The CDR3 region has the DNA TGTGCCAGCAGTTACACCGCAACAGGTGAAGCTTTCTTT.

The V and J genes are TRBV11-3 and TRBJ2-7; 7 positions agree with TRBD1. Germline values: CDR1 SGHNT, CDR2 YENEEA. V was pared by 5 bases and J by 5 bases, with 15 bases of the junction left unmatched. This CDR3 is built from 16 residues. The DNA for the CDR3 is TGTGCCAGCAGCCCCTTTAGTGCGGACAGGACGCACGAGCAGTACTTC. Amino acids: CASSPFSADRTHEQYF.

Comment on this clone: The same CDR3 can be traced to other DNA sequences in this sample. The chain combines TRBV7-2 with TRBJ2-3, with a weak D call TRBD1 (6 bases). This CDR3 region has 13 residues. The germline gives CDR1 SGHTA, CDR2 FQGNSA. V dropped 4 bases and J dropped 4 bases, with 9 bases sitting between them. Here the CDR3 reads CASSSTGADTQYF. The DNA of the CDR3 is TGTGCCAGCAGCTCGACAGGAGCAGATACGCAGTATTTT.

This clone has more than one count but fewer than ten. This chain uses TRBV19 with TRBJ1-5; the D is unclear. The CDR3 contains 14 residues. Germline-derived CDR1 and CDR2 are LNHDA and SQIVND (reference sequence). Trimming took off 4 bases at V and 5 bases at J, with 12 bases between the two ends. Written as DNA, the CDR3 is TGTGCCAGTAGTAGGGGTCCCGGGGATCAGCCCCAGCATTTT. Encoded protein: CASSRGPGDQPQHF. Full variable domain (outside the CDR3, taken from reference TRBV19 and TRBJ1-5): DGGITQSPKYLFRKEGQNVTLSCEQNLNHDAMYWYRQDPGQGLRLIYYSQIVNDFQKGDIAEGYSVSREKKESFPLTVTSAQKNPTAFYLCASSRGPGDQPQHFGDGTRLSIL.

The CDR3 sequence is CASSEATGGAGELFF. The DNA of the CDR3 is TGTGCCAGCAGTGAAGCGACAGGGGGAGCGGGGGAGCTGTTTTTT. J is TRBJ2-2 and V is TRBV6-1; TRBD1 aligns across 9 bases. This CDR3 contains 15 residues. Germline values: CDR1 MNHNS, CDR2 SASEGT. V dropped 0 bases and J dropped 8; count of bases not matched to a gene: 4.

This chain links TRBV6-5 with TRBJ2-2; TRBD1 might be the D (6 bases). CDR3 size: 14 residues. Germline V gene sequence: CDR1 MNHEY, CDR2 SVGAGI. Trimming shortened V by 6 bases and J by 5 bases, and 13 bases separated the two germline ends. The CDR3 sequence: CASRGGEGTGELFF. The CDR3 DNA reads TGTGCCAGCAGAGGGGGAGAAGGAACCGGGGAGCTGTTTTTT.

The rearrangement joins TRBV9 to TRBJ2-3; 7 bases agree with TRBD2. The germline V gene has CDR1 SGDLS and CDR2 YYNGEE. The CDR3 totals 15 residues. V was clipped by 3 bases and J by 2 bases; unmatched bases: 6. The CDR3 protein is CASSGSAGITDTQYF. CDR3 DNA sequence: TGTGCCAGCAGCGGGTCAGCGGGAATCACAGATACGCAGTATTTT.

The rearrangement links TRBV20-1 to TRBJ2-3, with TRBD2 matching 12 bases. V shed 3 bases, J shed 2 bases, and the junction held 6 bases outside the gene matches. CDR1 and CDR2 from the germline V gene are DFQATT and SNEGSKA (reference sequence). The CDR3 is 16 residues long. Here the CDR3 DNA reads TGCAGTGCTAGTCCTGGACTAGCGGGATACACAGATACGCAGTATTTT. It encodes CSASPGLAGYTDTQYF.

The V gene is TRBV2, the J gene TRBJ2-5, with D possibly being TRBD2 (6 bases). The CDR3 runs 13 residues. V lost 7 bases and J 5 bases, leaving 14 bases between the germline ends. The germline CDR1 and CDR2 sequences are SNHLY and FYNNEI. CDR3 protein: CASNRERVETQYF. Written as DNA, the CDR3 is TGTGCCAGCAACCGGGAGAGGGTGGAGACCCAGTACTTC.

The chain couples TRBV5-1 to TRBJ2-2, with 10 bases lining up with TRBD2. Germline CDR1 is SGHRS and CDR2 is YFSETQ. After removal of 2 bases from V and 4 bases from J, the junction contained 5 bases not matched to a gene. CDR3 size: 16 residues. CDR3 sequence: CASSLAPSGSTGELFF. Here the CDR3 DNA reads TGCGCCAGCAGCTTAGCCCCTAGCGGGAGCACCGGGGAGCTGTTTTTT.